This T cell receptor beta chain derives from a study of CD8+CD57+ T cells in acquired aplastic anemia. This clonotype was detected a few times. Whoever was chosen for sequencing had shown CD8+CD57+ cell expansion by flow cytometry. When blood sampling took place, the patients had received no therapy. V lost 5 bases and J lost 5, with 14 bases in between. This CDR3 contains 14 residues. Germline V gene lookup returns CDR1 SGHNT and CDR2 YENEEA. The template for TCR beta VDJ and CDR3 sequence profiling was genomic DNA. TCRdb re-called the reads with MiXCR, one entry per CDR3 protein. The table lists hundreds of thousands of distinct CDR3 sequences, about a third of them singletons, with 0.82% in the top ten.

The chain joins TRBV11-3 to TRBJ2-3; TRBD1 is a possible D gene (6 bases). The clonotype originates from a human donor with aplastic anemia. Sequenced sample: sorted CD4+, CD8+, or CD8+CD57+ T cells (not recorded which) from PBMCs. Here the CDR3 reads CASSLGTGRDTQYF. The CDR3 nucleotides read TGTGCCAGCAGCCTCGGTACAGGGAGAGATACGCAGTATTTT.